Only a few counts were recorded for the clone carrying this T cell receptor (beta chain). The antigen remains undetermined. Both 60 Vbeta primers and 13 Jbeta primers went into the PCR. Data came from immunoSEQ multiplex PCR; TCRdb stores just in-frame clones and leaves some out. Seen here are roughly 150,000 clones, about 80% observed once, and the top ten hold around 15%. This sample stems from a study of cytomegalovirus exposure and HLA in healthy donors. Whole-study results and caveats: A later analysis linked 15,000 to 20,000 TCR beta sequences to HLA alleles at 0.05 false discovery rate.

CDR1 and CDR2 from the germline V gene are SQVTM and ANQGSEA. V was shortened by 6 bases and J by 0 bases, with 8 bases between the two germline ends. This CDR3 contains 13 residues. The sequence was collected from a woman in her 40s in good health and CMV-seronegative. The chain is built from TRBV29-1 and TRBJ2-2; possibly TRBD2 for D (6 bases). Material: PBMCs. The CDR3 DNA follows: TGCAGCGTGGGACTTACGAACACCGGGGAGCTGTTTTTT. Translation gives CSVGLTNTGELFF.